Described below is a single T cell receptor (beta chain) sequence and its context. Its antigen is not identified. The record originates from a study of T-cell reconstitution after alpha-beta-depleted transplantation in children. Study-level findings and limits: In some patients, recipient T cells and intrathymic progenitors surviving conditioning explained high day-60 diversity.

A TCRbeta library incorporating unique molecular identifiers was prepared. TCRdb processed the PCR reads anew with MiXCR; each CDR3 protein has one entry. The sample includes some 550,000 distinct CDR3 sequences, roughly 23% of them seen just once. The CDR3 loop spans 15 amino acids. Germline CDR1 reads SGHVS; CDR2 reads FNYEAQ. The V end was cut by 0 bases, the J end by 6 bases, with 12 bases between. This clonotype was sampled from a boy younger than two who had a stem cell transplant for acute myeloid leukemia, so the T cells may come from the graft donor. The chain joins TRBV7-6 to TRBJ2-1; perhaps TRBD2 as D (5 bases). The source material was PBMCs, mostly from graft donor cells, sampled 360 days after TCRalphabeta/CD19-depleted stem cell transplant. CDR3 DNA sequence: TGTGCCAGCAGCTTAGCGGGTGGAGAGGGCAATGAGCAGTTCTTC. Amino acid sequence: CASSLAGGEGNEQFF.